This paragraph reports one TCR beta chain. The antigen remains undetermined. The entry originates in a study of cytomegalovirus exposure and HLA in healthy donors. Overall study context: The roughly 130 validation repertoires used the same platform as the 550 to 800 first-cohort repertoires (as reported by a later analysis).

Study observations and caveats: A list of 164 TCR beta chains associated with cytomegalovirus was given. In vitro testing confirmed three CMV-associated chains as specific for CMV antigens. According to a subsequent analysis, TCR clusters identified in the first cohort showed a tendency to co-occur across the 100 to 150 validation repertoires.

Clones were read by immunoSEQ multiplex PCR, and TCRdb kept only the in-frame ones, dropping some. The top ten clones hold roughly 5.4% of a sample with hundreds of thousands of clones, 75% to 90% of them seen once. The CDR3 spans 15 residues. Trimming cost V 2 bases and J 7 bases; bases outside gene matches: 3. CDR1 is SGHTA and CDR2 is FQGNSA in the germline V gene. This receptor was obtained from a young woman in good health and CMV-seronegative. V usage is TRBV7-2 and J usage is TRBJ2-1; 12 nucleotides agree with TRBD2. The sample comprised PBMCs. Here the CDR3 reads CASSLRTSGGNEQFF. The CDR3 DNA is TGTGCCAGCAGCTTACGCACTAGCGGGGGGAATGAGCAGTTCTTC.